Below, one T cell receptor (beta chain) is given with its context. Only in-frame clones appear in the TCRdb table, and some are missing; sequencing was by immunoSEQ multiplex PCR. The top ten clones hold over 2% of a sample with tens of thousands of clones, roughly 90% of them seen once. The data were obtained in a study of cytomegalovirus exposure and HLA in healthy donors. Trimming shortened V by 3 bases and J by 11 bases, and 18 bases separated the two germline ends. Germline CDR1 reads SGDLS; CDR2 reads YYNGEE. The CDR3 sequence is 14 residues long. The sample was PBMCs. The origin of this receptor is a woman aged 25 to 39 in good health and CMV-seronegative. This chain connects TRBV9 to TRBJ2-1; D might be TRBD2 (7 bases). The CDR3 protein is CASSGGGEGVKQFF. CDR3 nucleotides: TGTGCCAGCAGCGGAGGAGGGGAGGGGGTTAAGCAGTTCTTC.